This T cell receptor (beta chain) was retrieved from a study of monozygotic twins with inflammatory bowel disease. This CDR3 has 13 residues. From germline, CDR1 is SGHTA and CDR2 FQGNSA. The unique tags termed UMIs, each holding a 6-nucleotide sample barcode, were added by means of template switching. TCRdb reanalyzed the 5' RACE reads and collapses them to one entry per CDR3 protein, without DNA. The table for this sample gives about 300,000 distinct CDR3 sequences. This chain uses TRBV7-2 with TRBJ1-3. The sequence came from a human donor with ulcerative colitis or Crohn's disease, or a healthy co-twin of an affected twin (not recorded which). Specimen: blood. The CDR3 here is CASSFHPGNTIYF.